These T cell receptor beta chains were read from a single sample in a study of PD-1 blockade in classical Hodgkin lymphoma. Clones were sequenced by immunoSEQ multiplex PCR, and TCRdb holds only the in-frame ones, with some missing. Of tens of thousands of clones in the sample, 78% were seen once. The sequencing used peripheral blood mononuclear cells (PBMCs), collected before the fourth cycle of nivolumab. Source of these receptors: a human donor with classical Hodgkin lymphoma. Each CDR3 is given with its conserved first and last residue. The D gene is left open where the match is weak. Clone sizes are given selectively: once, few, many, or a class where the clone is expanded.

j_call	v_call	d_call	clone_size	cdr3_aa	cdr3_nt
TRBJ1-2	TRBV5-8	TRBD1	many	CASSPDRGRLWWYGYTF	TGTGCCAGCAGCCCGGACAGGGGGAGGTTATGGTGGTATGGCTACACCTTC
TRBJ1-1	TRBV28	TRBD1	.	CASSSGQEPTEAFF	TGTGCCAGCAGTTCGGGACAGGAGCCCACTGAAGCTTTCTTT
TRBJ2-5	TRBV20-1	.	once	CSARLQETQYF	TGCAGTGCCCGGCTCCAAGAGACCCAGTACTTC
TRBJ2-2	TRBV18	.	once	CASSPRDTGELFF	TGTGCCAGCTCACCCAGAGACACCGGGGAGCTGTTTTTT
TRBJ2-7	TRBV19	TRBD1	.	CASSIDPGQGKEQYF	TGTGCCAGTAGTATAGATCCCGGACAGGGGAAAGAGCAGTACTTC
TRBJ2-5	TRBV6-5	TRBD1	.	CASSYGTGRETQYF	TGTGCCAGCAGTTATGGGACAGGGAGGGAGACCCAGTACTTC
TRBJ2-5	TRBV6-6	TRBD2	.	CASGVAGGLETQYF	TGTGCCAGCGGGGTAGCGGGGGGGCTTGAGACCCAGTACTTC
TRBJ1-1	TRBV5-6	.	.	CASSFRGNTEAFF	TGTGCCAGCAGCTTTCGGGGGAATACTGAAGCTTTCTTT
TRBJ1-6	TRBV7-9	.	.	CASSLGSGVGSPLHF	TGTGCCAGCAGCTTAGGGAGCGGGGTAGGATCACCCCTCCACTTT
TRBJ1-5	TRBV19	.	.	CASSILRGGTQPQHF	TGTGCCAGTAGTATATTACGGGGGGGGACTCAGCCCCAGCATTTT
TRBJ2-3	TRBV7-9	.	.	CASSLDQGTDTQYF	TGTGCCAGCAGCTTAGACCAGGGGACAGATACGCAGTATTTT
TRBJ2-7	TRBV7-8	.	few	CASSPGLLGGSSYEQYF	TGTGCCAGCAGCCCGGGACTTCTAGGAGGCAGCTCCTACGAGCAGTACTTC
TRBJ1-2	TRBV19	.	.	CAIKDPGLLRGYTF	TGTGCCATCAAAGACCCAGGGTTACTGAGAGGCTACACCTTC
TRBJ1-3	TRBV19	.	.	CASSIEGRRESGNTIYF	TGTGCCAGTAGTATAGAAGGTCGGAGGGAGTCTGGAAACACCATATATTTT
TRBJ1-2	TRBV6-4	.	.	CASSDSRGHGYTF	TGTGCCAGCAGTGACTCCAGGGGCCATGGCTACACCTTC
TRBJ1-5	TRBV4-1	.	few	CASSQDRASNQPQHF	TGCGCCAGCAGCCAAGACAGGGCTAGCAATCAGCCCCAGCATTTT
TRBJ2-3	TRBV15	TRBD2	.	CATSRALAGFTDTQYF	TGTGCCACCAGCAGAGCACTAGCGGGGTTCACAGATACGCAGTATTTT
TRBJ2-1	TRBV5-8	TRBD1	.	CASVHIPGQGLNEQFF	TGTGCCAGCGTACACATTCCGGGACAGGGTCTTAATGAGCAGTTCTTC
TRBJ1-2	TRBV7-2	.	.	CASRWTVGFYGYTF	TGTGCCAGCAGATGGACAGTAGGGTTTTATGGCTACACCTTC
TRBJ2-5	TRBV10-3	TRBD2	.	CAISPKGLQGAETQYF	TGTGCCATCAGTCCGAAGGGACTACAAGGGGCGGAGACCCAGTACTTC
TRBJ2-7	TRBV6-6	.	.	CASQLRTVSYEQYF	TGTGCCAGCCAACTAAGGACAGTCTCCTACGAGCAGTACTTC
TRBJ2-3	TRBV6-6	.	.	CASSSGTDTQYF	TGTGCCAGCAGTTCAGGGACAGATACGCAGTATTTT
TRBJ2-5	TRBV5-1	.	.	CASSRTIQETQYF	TGCGCCAGCAGCAGGACAATTCAAGAGACCCAGTACTTC
TRBJ2-5	TRBV7-2	.	.	CASSLFQGPLETQYF	TGTGCCAGCAGCTTATTTCAGGGACCTTTGGAGACCCAGTACTTC
TRBJ2-4	TRBV5-4	.	.	CASSPWESLAKNIQYF	TGTGCCAGCAGCCCCTGGGAGTCTCTAGCCAAAAACATTCAGTACTTC
TRBJ2-7	TRBV6-5	.	once	CASSYSASSYEQYF	TGTGCCAGCAGTTACTCGGCTAGCTCCTACGAGCAGTACTTC
TRBJ2-3	TRBV18	TRBD2	few	CASSPLPGLGSDTQYF	TGTGCCAGCTCACCACTCCCGGGACTAGGGTCGGATACGCAGTATTTT
TRBJ2-3	TRBV18	.	.	CASSVGPDTQYF	TGTGCCAGCTCTGTCGGGCCTGATACGCAGTATTTT
TRBJ2-2	TRBV4-1	TRBD2	.	CASSTRTSGGTGELFF	TGCGCCAGCAGCACCCGGACTAGCGGGGGAACCGGGGAGCTGTTTTTT
TRBJ1-5	TRBV6-5	.	.	CASSRTVFSNQPQHF	TGTGCCAGCAGTAGGACGGTTTTTAGCAATCAGCCCCAGCATTTT
TRBJ2-3	TRBV30	TRBD2	.	CAWRPKLAGGPTDTQYF	TGTGCCTGGAGACCAAAACTAGCGGGAGGGCCGACAGATACGCAGTATTTT
TRBJ1-1	TRBV9	TRBD1	.	CASSDQQGRNTEAFF	TGTGCCAGCAGCGACCAACAGGGGAGGAACACTGAAGCTTTCTTT
TRBJ1-2	TRBV6-1	TRBD1	.	CASSEAGGSSGYTF	TGTGCCAGCAGTGAAGCAGGGGGCTCAAGTGGCTACACCTTC
TRBJ1-4	TRBV5-1	.	once	CASSLLTRGEKLFF	TGCGCCAGCAGCTTGTTGACCCGGGGTGAAAAACTGTTTTTT
TRBJ1-2	TRBV11-2	.	.	CASSLESTGIGYTF	TGTGCCAGCAGCTTAGAGAGCACAGGGATTGGCTACACCTTC
TRBJ1-1	TRBV29-1	.	few	CSVAKGVIQRSMNTEAFF	TGCAGCGTCGCCAAAGGAGTAATACAGAGAAGCATGAACACTGAAGCTTTCTTT
TRBJ2-7	TRBV9	.	once	CASSAQVLVGEQYF	TGTGCCAGCAGCGCCCAGGTGCTGGTGGGGGAGCAGTACTTC
TRBJ2-2	TRBV19	.	.	CASSVYGGSGGELFF	TGTGCCAGTAGTGTGTACGGGGGCTCGGGCGGGGAGCTGTTTTTT
TRBJ2-5	TRBV7-8	.	.	CASSLDPGAGEQETQYF	TGTGCCAGCAGCTTAGATCCGGGGGCAGGAGAACAAGAGACCCAGTACTTC
TRBJ1-2	TRBV10-3	TRBD1	.	CAISQGQGNYGYTF	TGTGCCATCAGTCAGGGACAGGGCAACTATGGCTACACCTTC
TRBJ2-7	TRBV6-6	TRBD1	.	CASSFGTDYEQYF	TGTGCCAGCAGTTTCGGGACAGACTACGAGCAGTACTTC
TRBJ2-7	TRBV19	TRBD1	.	CASRADGTGGYYEQYF	TGTGCCAGTAGGGCTGATGGGACAGGGGGATACTACGAGCAGTACTTC
TRBJ1-4	TRBV25-1	.	.	CASSESGASEKLFF	TGTGCCAGCAGTGAATCAGGGGCGAGTGAAAAACTGTTTTTT
TRBJ1-2	TRBV5-4	TRBD1	.	CASSAGQGYGYGYTF	TGTGCCAGCAGCGCGGGACAGGGCTATGGTTATGGCTACACCTTC
TRBJ2-3	TRBV7-7	TRBD2	few	CASSPTPPSGRQEGDTQYF	TGTGCCAGCAGCCCTACGCCCCCTAGCGGGAGGCAAGAGGGAGATACGCAGTATTTT